This T cell receptor beta chain was recovered during a study of blood T cell repertoires in COVID-19. On the study more broadly: In each case, the material was cDNA or gDNA derived from T cells, B-cell-depleted T cells, or PBMCs.

Sequenced by immunoSEQ multiplex PCR; TCRdb stores in-frame clones only, minus some. This table holds about 200,000 clones, around four fifths found once. This clone was recorded only once. Trimming cost V 0 bases and J 1 base; bases outside gene matches: 4. Looked up from germline, CDR1 is SGHRS and CDR2 is YFSETQ. There are 16 residues in the CDR3. Sequenced input: peripheral blood. The J gene is TRBJ1-3, the V gene TRBV5-1, with 7 positions matching TRBD1. The sequence was obtained from a woman in her sixties or seventies with COVID-19, enrolled during active disease. The CDR3 DNA is TGCGCCAGCAGCTTGGGACAGGGAGCATCTGGAAACACCATATATTTT. Encoded protein: CASSLGQGASGNTIYF.